This T cell receptor beta chain appears in the sequencing data of a study of blood T cell repertoires in COVID-19. Germline loops: CDR1 SGHTA, CDR2 FQGNSA. The V gene lost 5 bases and the J gene lost 1 base, with 11 bases spanning the gap. The CDR3 spans 14 residues. Data came from immunoSEQ multiplex PCR; TCRdb stores just in-frame clones and leaves some out. Of a few hundred thousand clones in the sample, around 87% were seen once. Only one count was recorded for this clone. Those enrolled in Seattle joined during active infection and were followed longitudinally afterward. The clonotype was recovered from a young woman with COVID-19, enrolled during active disease. Sequenced: peripheral blood. The chain carries TRBV7-2 and TRBJ1-2; D perhaps matches TRBD1 (5 bases). The CDR3 spells CASSPLGGNYGYTF. In nucleotides, the CDR3 is TGTGCCAGCAGCCCCTTGGGGGGTAACTATGGCTACACCTTC.